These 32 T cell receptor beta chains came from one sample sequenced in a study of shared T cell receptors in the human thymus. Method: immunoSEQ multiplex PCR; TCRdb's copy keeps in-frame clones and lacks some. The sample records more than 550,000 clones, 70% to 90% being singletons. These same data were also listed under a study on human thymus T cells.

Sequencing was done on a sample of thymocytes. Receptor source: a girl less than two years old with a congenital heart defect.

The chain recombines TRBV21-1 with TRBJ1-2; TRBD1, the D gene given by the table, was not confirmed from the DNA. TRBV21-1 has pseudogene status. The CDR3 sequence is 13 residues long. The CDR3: CASTGQGPYGYTF. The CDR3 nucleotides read TGTGCCAGCACGGGACAGGGGCCATATGGCTACACCTTC.

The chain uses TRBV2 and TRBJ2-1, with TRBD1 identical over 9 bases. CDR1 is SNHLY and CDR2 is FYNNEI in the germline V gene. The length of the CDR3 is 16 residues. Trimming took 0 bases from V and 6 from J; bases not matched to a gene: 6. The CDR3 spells CASSEARDRVSNEQFF. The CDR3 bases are TGTGCCAGCAGTGAAGCGCGGGACAGGGTTTCCAATGAGCAGTTCTTC.

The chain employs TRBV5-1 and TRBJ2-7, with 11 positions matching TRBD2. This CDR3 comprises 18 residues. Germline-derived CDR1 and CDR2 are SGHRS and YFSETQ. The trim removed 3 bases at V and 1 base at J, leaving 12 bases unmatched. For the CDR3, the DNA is TGCGCCAGCAGCTGGAACGCATCGGGACTAGCGGAATCCTACGAGCAGTACTTC. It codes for CASSWNASGLAESYEQYF.

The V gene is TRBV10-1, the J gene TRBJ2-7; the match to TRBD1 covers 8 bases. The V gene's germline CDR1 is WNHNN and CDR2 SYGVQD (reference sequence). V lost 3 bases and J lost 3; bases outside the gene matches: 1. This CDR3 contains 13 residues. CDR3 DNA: TGCGCCAGCAGTGAAGACAGGGGCTACGAGCAGTACTTC. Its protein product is CASSEDRGYEQYF.

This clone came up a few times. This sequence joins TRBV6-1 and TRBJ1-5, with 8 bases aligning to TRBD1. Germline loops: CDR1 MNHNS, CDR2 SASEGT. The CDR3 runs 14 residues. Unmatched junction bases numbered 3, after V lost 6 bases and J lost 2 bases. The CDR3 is CASSKTGGNQPQHF. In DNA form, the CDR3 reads TGTGCCAGCAGCAAGACAGGGGGCAATCAGCCCCAGCATTTT.

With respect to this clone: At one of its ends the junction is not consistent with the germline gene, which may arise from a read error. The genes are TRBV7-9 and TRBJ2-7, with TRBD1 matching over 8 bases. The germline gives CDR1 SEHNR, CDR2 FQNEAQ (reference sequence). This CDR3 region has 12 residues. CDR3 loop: CASSLTGTGRDF. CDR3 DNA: TGTGCCAGCAGCTTGACCGGGACAGGAAGAGACTTC.

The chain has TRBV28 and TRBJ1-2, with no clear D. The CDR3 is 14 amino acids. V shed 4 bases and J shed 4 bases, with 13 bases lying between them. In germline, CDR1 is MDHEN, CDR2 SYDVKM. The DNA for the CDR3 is TGTGCCAGCAGTTCCGGAGAAACCTTCTATGGCTACACCTTC. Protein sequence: CASSSGETFYGYTF.

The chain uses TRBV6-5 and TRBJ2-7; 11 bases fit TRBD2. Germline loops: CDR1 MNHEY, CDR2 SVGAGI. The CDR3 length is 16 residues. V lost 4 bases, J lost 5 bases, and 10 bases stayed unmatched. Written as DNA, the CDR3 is TGTGCCAGCAGTTCTGGGGTAGCGGGGGGGCTGAACGAGCAGTACTTC. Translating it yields CASSSGVAGGLNEQYF.

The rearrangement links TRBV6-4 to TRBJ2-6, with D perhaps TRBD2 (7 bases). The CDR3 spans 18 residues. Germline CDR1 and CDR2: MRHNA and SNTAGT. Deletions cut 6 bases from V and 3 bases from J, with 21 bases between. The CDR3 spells CASSQGRDPLGGANVLTF. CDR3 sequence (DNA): TGTGCCAGCAGCCAGGGGAGGGACCCGCTTGGTGGGGCCAACGTCCTGACTTTC.

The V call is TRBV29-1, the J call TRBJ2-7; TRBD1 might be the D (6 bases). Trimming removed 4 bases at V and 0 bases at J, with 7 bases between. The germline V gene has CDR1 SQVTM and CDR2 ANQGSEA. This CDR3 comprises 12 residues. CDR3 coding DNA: TGCAGCGTTGGCAGGGGCTCCTACGAGCAGTACTTC. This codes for CSVGRGSYEQYF.

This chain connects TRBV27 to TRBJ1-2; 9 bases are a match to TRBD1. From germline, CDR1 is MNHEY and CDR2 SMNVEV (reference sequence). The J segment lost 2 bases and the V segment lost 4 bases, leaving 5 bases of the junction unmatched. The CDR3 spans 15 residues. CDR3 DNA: TGTGCCAGCAGTTCACAGGACAGGGGAAACTATGGCTACACCTTC. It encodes CASSSQDRGNYGYTF.

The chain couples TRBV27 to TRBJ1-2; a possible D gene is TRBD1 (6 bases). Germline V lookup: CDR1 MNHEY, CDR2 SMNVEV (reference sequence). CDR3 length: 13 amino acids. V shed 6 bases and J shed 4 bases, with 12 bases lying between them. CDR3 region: CASSPKTGYGYTF. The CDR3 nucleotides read TGTGCCAGCAGCCCCAAGACAGGCTATGGCTACACCTTC.

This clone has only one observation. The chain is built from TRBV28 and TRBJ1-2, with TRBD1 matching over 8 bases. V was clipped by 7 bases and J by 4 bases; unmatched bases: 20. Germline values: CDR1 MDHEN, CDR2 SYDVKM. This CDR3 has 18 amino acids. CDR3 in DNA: TGTGCCAGCACCCCCAGCCCCGGACAGGGCCGGTGGGGCTATGGCTACACCTTC. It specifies CASTPSPGQGRWGYGYTF.

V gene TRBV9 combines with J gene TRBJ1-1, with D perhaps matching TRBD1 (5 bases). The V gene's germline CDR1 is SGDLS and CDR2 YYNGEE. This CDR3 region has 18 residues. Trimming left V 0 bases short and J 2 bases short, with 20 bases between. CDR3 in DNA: TGTGCCAGCAGCGTAGATAACAGGCTCGGGGGAAAAAACACTGAAGCTTTCTTT. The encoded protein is CASSVDNRLGGKNTEAFF.

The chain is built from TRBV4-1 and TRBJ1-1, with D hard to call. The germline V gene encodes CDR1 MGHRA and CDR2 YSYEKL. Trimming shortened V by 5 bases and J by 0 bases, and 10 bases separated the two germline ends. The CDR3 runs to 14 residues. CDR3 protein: CASSTRTVNTEAFF. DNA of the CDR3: TGCGCCAGCAGCACCCGAACAGTGAACACTGAAGCTTTCTTT.

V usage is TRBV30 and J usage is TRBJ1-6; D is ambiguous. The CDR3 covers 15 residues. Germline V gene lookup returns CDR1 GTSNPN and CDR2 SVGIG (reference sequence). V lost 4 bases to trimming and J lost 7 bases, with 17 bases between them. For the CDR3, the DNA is TGTGCCTGGACTCGTACCGGGTATAGGAATTCACCCCTCCACTTT. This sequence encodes CAWTRTGYRNSPLHF.

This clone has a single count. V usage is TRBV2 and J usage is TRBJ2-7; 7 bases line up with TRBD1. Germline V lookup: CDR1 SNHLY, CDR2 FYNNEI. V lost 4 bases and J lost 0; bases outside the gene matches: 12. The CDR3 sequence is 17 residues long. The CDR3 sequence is CASSVLPGTAYSYEQYF. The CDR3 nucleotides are TGTGCCAGCAGTGTTTTACCCGGGACAGCCTACTCCTACGAGCAGTACTTC.

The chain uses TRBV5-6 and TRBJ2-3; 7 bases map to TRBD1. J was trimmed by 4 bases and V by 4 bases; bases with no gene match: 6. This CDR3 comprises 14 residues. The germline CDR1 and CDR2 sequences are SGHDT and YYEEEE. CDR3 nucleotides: TGTGCCAGCAGCCTTAACAGGGGAGCAGATACGCAGTATTTT. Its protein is CASSLNRGADTQYF.

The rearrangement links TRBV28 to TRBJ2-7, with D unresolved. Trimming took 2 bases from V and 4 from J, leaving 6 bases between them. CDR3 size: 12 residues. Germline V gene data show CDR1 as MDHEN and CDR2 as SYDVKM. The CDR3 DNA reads TGTGCCAGCAGTTTAGGTCAGTACGAGCAGTACTTC. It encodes CASSLGQYEQYF.

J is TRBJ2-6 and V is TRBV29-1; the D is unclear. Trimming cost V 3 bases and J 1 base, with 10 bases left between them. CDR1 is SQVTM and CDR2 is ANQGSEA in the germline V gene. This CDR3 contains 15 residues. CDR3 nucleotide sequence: TGCAGCGTTGACAGGTTATTGTCTGGGGCCAACGTCCTGACTTTC. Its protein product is CSVDRLLSGANVLTF.

The CDR3: CASSRKQGAGYEQYF. The CDR3 DNA reads as TGCGCCAGCAGCCGAAAACAGGGGGCTGGCTACGAGCAGTACTTC. The chain employs TRBV4-3 and TRBJ2-7, with 9 bases identical to TRBD1. This CDR3 has 15 amino acids. Germline V gene data show CDR1 as LGHNA and CDR2 as YSLEER. Trimming removed 4 bases from V and 3 bases from J; junction bases left unmatched: 7.

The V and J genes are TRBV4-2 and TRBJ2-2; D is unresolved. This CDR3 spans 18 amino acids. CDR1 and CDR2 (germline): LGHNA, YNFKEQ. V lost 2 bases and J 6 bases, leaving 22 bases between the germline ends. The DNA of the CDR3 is TGTGCCAGCAGCCAACTTCCTAGGCGTTCTCCAGTAGCCGGGGAGCTGTTTTTT. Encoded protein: CASSQLPRRSPVAGELFF.

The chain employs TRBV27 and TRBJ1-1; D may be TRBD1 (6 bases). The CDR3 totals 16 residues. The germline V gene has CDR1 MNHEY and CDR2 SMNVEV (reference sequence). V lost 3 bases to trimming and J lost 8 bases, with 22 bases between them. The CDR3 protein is CASSFKIKSGVREAFF. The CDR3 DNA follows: TGTGCCAGCAGTTTTAAGATCAAATCAGGGGTTAGAGAAGCTTTCTTT.

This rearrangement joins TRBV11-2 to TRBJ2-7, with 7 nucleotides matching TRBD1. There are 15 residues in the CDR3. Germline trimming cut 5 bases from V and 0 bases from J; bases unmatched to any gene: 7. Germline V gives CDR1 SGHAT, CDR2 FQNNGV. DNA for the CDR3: TGTGCCAGCAGCCCTAGAGGGGGCCTCTCCTACGAGCAGTACTTC. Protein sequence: CASSPRGGLSYEQYF.

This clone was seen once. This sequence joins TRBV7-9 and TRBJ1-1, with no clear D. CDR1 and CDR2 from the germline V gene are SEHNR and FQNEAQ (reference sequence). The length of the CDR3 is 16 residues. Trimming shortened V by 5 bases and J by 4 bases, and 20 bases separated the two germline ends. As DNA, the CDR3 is TGTGCCAGCAGCCGCGCATCACGGAGAGACGGCACTGAAGCTTTCTTT. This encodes CASSRASRRDGTEAFF. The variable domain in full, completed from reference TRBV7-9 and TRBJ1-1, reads DTGVSQNPRHKITKRGQNVTFRCDPISEHNRLYWYRQTLGQGPEFLTYFQNEAQLEKSRLLSDRFSAERPKGSFSTLEIQRTEQGDSAMYLCASSRASRRDGTEAFFGQGTRLTVV.

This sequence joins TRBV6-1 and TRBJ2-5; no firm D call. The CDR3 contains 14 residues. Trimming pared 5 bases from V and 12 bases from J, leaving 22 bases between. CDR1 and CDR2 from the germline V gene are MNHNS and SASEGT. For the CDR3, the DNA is TGTGCCAGCAGTAAACTTCCAGGCGACGGAAAGGAGTACTTC. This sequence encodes CASSKLPGDGKEYF.

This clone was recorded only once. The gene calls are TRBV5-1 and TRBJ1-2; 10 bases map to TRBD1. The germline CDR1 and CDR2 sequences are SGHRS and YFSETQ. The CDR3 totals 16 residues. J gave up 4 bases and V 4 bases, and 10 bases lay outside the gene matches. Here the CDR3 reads CASSDTGGQGIYGYTF. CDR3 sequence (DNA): TGCGCCAGCAGCGATACTGGGGGACAGGGGATCTATGGCTACACCTTC.

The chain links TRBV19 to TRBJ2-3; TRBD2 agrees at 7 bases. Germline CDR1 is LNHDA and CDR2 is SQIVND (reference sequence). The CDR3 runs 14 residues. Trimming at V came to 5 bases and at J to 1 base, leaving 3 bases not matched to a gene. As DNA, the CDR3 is TGTGCCAGTAGTGAGCGGGGACGCACAGATACGCAGTATTTT. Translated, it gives CASSERGRTDTQYF.

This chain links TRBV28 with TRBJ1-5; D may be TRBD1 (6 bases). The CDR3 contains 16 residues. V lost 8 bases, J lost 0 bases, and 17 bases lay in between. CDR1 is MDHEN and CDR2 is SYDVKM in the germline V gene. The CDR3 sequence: CASRPGTPYSNQPQHF. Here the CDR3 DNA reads TGTGCCAGCCGGCCCGGGACACCCTATAGCAATCAGCCCCAGCATTTT.

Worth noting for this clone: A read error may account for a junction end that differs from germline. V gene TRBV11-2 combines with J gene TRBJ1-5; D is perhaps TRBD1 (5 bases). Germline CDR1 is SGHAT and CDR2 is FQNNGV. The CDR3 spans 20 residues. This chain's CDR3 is CASSLEGLQEKNYSNQPQHF. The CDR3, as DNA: TGTGCCAGCAGCCTAGAGGGACTACAGGAGAAAAACTATAGCAATCAGCCCCAGCATTTT. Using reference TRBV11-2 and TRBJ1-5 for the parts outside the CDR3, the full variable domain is EAGVAQSPRYKIIEKRQSVAFWCNPISGHATLYWYQQILGQGPKLLIQFQNNGVVDDSQLPKDRFSAERLKGVDSTLKIQPAKLEDSAVYLCASSLEGLQEKNYSNQPQHFGDGTRLSIL.

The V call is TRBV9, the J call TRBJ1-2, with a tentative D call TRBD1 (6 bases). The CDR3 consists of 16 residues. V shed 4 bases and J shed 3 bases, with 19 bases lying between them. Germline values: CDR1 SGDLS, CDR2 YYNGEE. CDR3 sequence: CASSPGQGLGYYGYTF. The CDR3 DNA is TGTGCCAGCAGCCCTGGCCAGGGGTTGGGCTACTATGGCTACACCTTC.

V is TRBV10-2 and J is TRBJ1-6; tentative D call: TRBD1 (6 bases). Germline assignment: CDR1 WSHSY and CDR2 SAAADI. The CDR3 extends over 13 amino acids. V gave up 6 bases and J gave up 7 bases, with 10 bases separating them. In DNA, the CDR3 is TGCGCCAGCAGCGGGACACAGAATTCACCCCTCCACTTT. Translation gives CASSGTQNSPLHF.